What follows are 14 T cell receptor beta chains derived from one specimen sequenced in a study of OX40 agonist ivuxolimab in advanced cancers. Using immunoSEQ multiplex PCR, the repertoire was profiled, and TCRdb retains in-frame clones only, with some absent. Here the sample spans approximately 74,000 clones, 90% being singletons. The material sequenced was CD4+ or CD8+ T cells sorted from blood, taken in a trial of the OX40 agonist ivuxolimab. The receptors were sampled from an adult with an advanced solid tumor such as melanoma, head and neck, liver or kidney cancer.

J is TRBJ2-1 and V is TRBV7-3; D gene uncertain. V dropped 4 bases and J dropped 0 bases, with 13 bases sitting between them. Germline lookup yields CDR1 SGHTA and CDR2 FQGTGA. This CDR3 contains 16 residues. CDR3 DNA sequence: TGTGCCAGCAGCTCTATGAGACGGAGCTCCTACAATGAGCAGTTCTTC. Its translation: CASSSMRRSSYNEQFF.

This chain uses TRBV6-5 with TRBJ2-4; D is uncertain. Per the germline V gene, CDR1 is MNHEY and CDR2 is SVGAGI. The CDR3 sequence is 12 residues long. V was cut by 7 bases and J by 9 bases, with 13 bases left in between. Here the CDR3 DNA reads TGTGCCAGCAAAGCCGGGTGGGGCATTCAGTACTTC. Its translation is CASKAGWGIQYF.

This rearrangement joins TRBV28 to TRBJ2-5, with 9 bases identical to TRBD1. Trimming cost V 4 bases and J 4 bases; bases outside gene matches: 10. The CDR3 totals 16 residues. From germline, CDR1 is MDHEN and CDR2 SYDVKM. The CDR3 reads CASSSQGQGRPETQYF. For the CDR3, the DNA is TGTGCCAGCAGTTCCCAGGGACAGGGACGGCCAGAGACCCAGTACTTC.

The rearrangement uses TRBV7-9 and TRBJ2-7; 12 positions match TRBD2. The CDR3 covers 19 residues. The germline V gene encodes CDR1 SEHNR and CDR2 FQNEAQ (reference sequence). The J segment lost 0 bases and the V segment lost 2 bases, leaving 11 bases of the junction unmatched. DNA for the CDR3: TGTGCCAGCAGCTTAAGTTGGACTAGCGGGATAAGTAGCTCCTACGAGCAGTACTTC. It is translated as CASSLSWTSGISSSYEQYF.

The rearrangement joins TRBV4-1 to TRBJ2-7, with 10 bases aligning to TRBD1. V lost 5 bases and J lost 2; bases outside the gene matches: 6. The V gene's germline CDR1 is MGHRA and CDR2 YSYEKL. The CDR3 contains 15 residues. The CDR3 DNA is TGCGCCAGCAGCAATACCGGGACAGGGGCCTACGAGCAGTACTTC. This gives the protein CASSNTGTGAYEQYF.

This chain connects TRBV6-5 to TRBJ1-1; D gene ambiguous. CDR3 length: 15 amino acids. Germline V lookup: CDR1 MNHEY, CDR2 SVGAGI. The V end was cut by 6 bases, the J end by 1 base, with 15 bases between. The CDR3: CASRTRVEWNTEAFF. CDR3 nucleotide sequence: TGTGCCAGCAGAACGAGGGTGGAGTGGAACACTGAAGCTTTCTTT.

This chain connects TRBV5-4 to TRBJ1-6; 8 bases match TRBD1. The CDR3 is made up of 13 amino acids. V lost 4 bases to trimming and J lost 8 bases; unmatched junction nucleotides: 2. Germline V lookup: CDR1 SGHNT, CDR2 YYREEE (reference sequence). CDR3 loop: CASSRGQDSPLHF. CDR3 in DNA: TGTGCCAGCAGCCGGGGACAGGATTCACCCCTCCACTTT.

This CDR3 reads CASRPPGTPYGYTF. The CDR3 region has the DNA TGTGCCAGCAGACCACCCGGGACACCCTATGGCTACACCTTC. This chain joins TRBV6-6 and TRBJ1-2, with D maybe TRBD1 (6 bases). The CDR3 is 14 residues long. The ends were cut back, 6 bases at V and 4 bases at J, with 15 bases in the middle. Germline lookup yields CDR1 MNHNY and CDR2 SVGAGI (reference sequence).

The rearrangement joins TRBV7-2 to TRBJ2-6, with 7 bases lining up with TRBD2. The ends lost 4 bases at V and 2 bases at J; junction bases unmatched: 5. The CDR3 is made up of 16 amino acids. Germline CDR1 SGHTA, CDR2 FQGNSA. CDR3: CASSSRLAPGANVLTF. CDR3 coding DNA: TGTGCCAGCAGCTCCAGACTAGCCCCTGGGGCCAACGTCCTGACTTTC.

V gene TRBV11-3 combines with J gene TRBJ2-1, with TRBD2 as a possible D gene (5 bases). The CDR3 is 14 residues long. Trimming pared 5 bases from V and 4 bases from J, leaving 12 bases between. Per germline, CDR1 SGHNT and CDR2 YENEEA. The CDR3 protein is CASSGPGIYNEQFF. The CDR3 DNA is TGTGCCAGCAGCGGTCCGGGGATATACAATGAGCAGTTCTTC.

Notes on this clone: The sample contains more than one DNA sequence encoding this CDR3. The chain carries TRBV28 and TRBJ1-1; no reliable D call. V was shortened by 2 bases and J by 1 base, with 8 bases between the two germline ends. CDR1 is MDHEN and CDR2 is SYDVKM in the germline V gene. The CDR3 loop spans 14 amino acids. CDR3 in amino acids: CASSLGRTNTEAFF. CDR3 bases: TGTGCCAGCAGTTTAGGTCGGACGAACACTGAAGCTTTCTTT.

V is TRBV11-3 and J is TRBJ1-2, with TRBD1 matching over 9 bases. The trim removed 5 bases at V and 6 bases at J, leaving 16 bases unmatched. Germline values: CDR1 SGHNT, CDR2 YENEEA. CDR3 length: 17 residues. CDR3 sequence reads: CASSLGQGLVARNGYTF. The DNA for the CDR3 is TGTGCCAGCAGCCTCGGACAGGGGCTGGTCGCCAGAAATGGCTACACCTTC.

The V and J genes are TRBV11-1 and TRBJ1-1; D might be TRBD1 (6 bases). The CDR3 has 13 amino acids. Germline CDR1 and CDR2: SGHAT and FQDESV (reference sequence). V gave up 1 base and J gave up 11 bases, with 14 bases separating them. The CDR3 spells CASSLEGQGPAFF. The CDR3 DNA follows: TGTGCCAGCAGCTTAGAAGGTCAGGGGCCCGCTTTCTTT.

The chain is built from TRBV7-3 and TRBJ2-1; 7 nucleotides line up with TRBD1. The V gene's germline CDR1 is SGHTA and CDR2 FQGTGA. Trimming at V came to 5 bases and at J to 1 base, leaving 8 bases not matched to a gene. The CDR3 sequence is 16 residues long. The CDR3 DNA follows: TGTGCCAGCAGCCATCTGACAGGGCGGTCCTACAATGAGCAGTTCTTC. Translation: CASSHLTGRSYNEQFF.